The 29 T cell receptor beta chains reported below all come from one sample, sequenced in a study of shared clonotypes between healthy human individuals. Sequencing used immunoSEQ multiplex PCR; TCRdb keeps in-frame clones, though not all of them. The repertoire consists of some 1.1 million clones, with 60% to 85% occurring once and the leading ten covering roughly 0.83%. Input material: memory CD4+ T cells from PBMCs. Specified subset: CD45RA-negative fraction. These receptors were taken from a man between 18 and 29 years old in good health. Some clones in this sample may be carry-over from other donors' samples.

The chain has TRBV7-2 and TRBJ1-5; D gene unclear. Germline V gene data show CDR1 as SGHTA and CDR2 as FQGNSA. The CDR3 has 14 amino acids. Between the trimmed V and J ends, which lost 1 base and 6 bases, there was a span of 10 bases. As DNA, the CDR3 is TGTGCCAGCAGCTTAGGAAGATTAGGTCAGCCCCAGCATTTT. This encodes CASSLGRLGQPQHF. Complete variable domain (other parts from reference TRBV7-2 and TRBJ1-5): GAGVSQSPSNKVTEKGKDVELRCDPISGHTALYWYRQSLGQGLEFLIYFQGNSAPDKSGLPSDRFSAERTGGSVSTLTIQRTQQEDSAVYLCASSLGRLGQPQHFGDGTRLSIL.

Points on this clone: This specimen includes other DNA sequences encoding the same CDR3. V gene TRBV15 combines with J gene TRBJ1-4; a weak D match, TRBD1 (5 bases). This CDR3 region has 15 residues. Looked up from germline, CDR1 is LNHNV and CDR2 is YYDKDF (reference sequence). Trimming stripped 1 base from V and 0 bases from J, with 6 bases between. The CDR3: CATSRGGATNEKLFF. The CDR3 DNA follows: TGTGCCACCAGCAGAGGGGGCGCAACTAATGAAAAACTGTTTTTT.

This clone was seen a few times. This sequence joins TRBV9 and TRBJ2-1; 8 bases agree with TRBD2. Germline assignment: CDR1 SGDLS and CDR2 YYNGEE. V was pared by 0 bases and J by 14 bases, with 10 bases of the junction left unmatched. This CDR3 is 14 amino acids long. The chain's CDR3 is CASSVVPSGPPKFF. The CDR3 DNA follows: TGTGCCAGCAGCGTAGTTCCTAGCGGGCCCCCGAAGTTCTTC.

As for this clone: Within the sample, other DNA sequences also encode this same CDR3. The chain is built from TRBV27 and TRBJ2-1; the D gene is possibly TRBD2 (7 bases). Germline CDR1 MNHEY, CDR2 SMNVEV (reference sequence). V was cut by 2 bases and J by 4 bases, with 12 bases left in between. The CDR3 loop spans 15 amino acids. The CDR3 reads CASSLQGRGYNEQFF. DNA of the CDR3: TGTGCCAGCAGTTTACAGGGGAGGGGGTACAATGAGCAGTTCTTC.

Of note for this clone: The sample carries other DNA sequences with the same CDR3. J is TRBJ1-2 and V is TRBV19; D is uncertain. Germline values: CDR1 LNHDA, CDR2 SQIVND (reference sequence). V gave up 3 bases and J gave up 0 bases, with 8 bases separating them. CDR3 length: 14 residues. The CDR3 is CASSMDGSNYGYTF. CDR3 coding DNA: TGTGCCAGTAGTATGGACGGTTCTAACTATGGCTACACCTTC.

The V gene is TRBV5-4, the J gene TRBJ2-5; D gene ambiguous. Trimming shortened V by 5 bases and J by 1 base, and 12 bases separated the two germline ends. CDR3 length equals 14 residues. The germline V gene has CDR1 SGHNT and CDR2 YYREEE (reference sequence). The CDR3: CASSPPNPQETQYF. In DNA form, the CDR3 reads TGTGCCAGCAGTCCCCCAAACCCCCAAGAGACCCAGTACTTC.

This chain connects TRBV11-3 to TRBJ1-4; D is perhaps TRBD1 (6 bases). The V and J ends lost 1 base and 13 bases respectively, with 19 bases between them. Per the germline V gene, CDR1 is SGHNT and CDR2 is YENEEA. The CDR3 covers 15 residues. The chain's CDR3 is CASSLVLARVGGLFF. The CDR3 DNA is TGTGCCAGCAGCTTAGTACTGGCCCGGGTAGGGGGACTGTTTTTT. Variable domain in full (rest from reference TRBV11-3 and TRBJ1-4): EAGVVQSPRYKIIEKKQPVAFWCNPISGHNTLYWYLQNLGQGPELLIRYENEEAVDDSQLPKDRFSAERLKGVDSTLKIQPAELGDSAVYLCASSLVLARVGGLFFGSGTQLSVL.

The chain joins TRBV5-6 to TRBJ2-3; 16 bases match TRBD2. The germline V gene has CDR1 SGHDT and CDR2 YYEEEE. The CDR3 runs to 19 residues. V dropped 4 bases and J dropped 2; count of bases not matched to a gene: 10. CDR3 residues: CASSKRGLAGGPNTDTQYF. The CDR3 DNA is TGTGCCAGCAGCAAGCGGGGACTAGCGGGAGGGCCCAACACAGATACGCAGTATTTT.

This clone was detected once. V usage is TRBV4-3 and J usage is TRBJ2-1, with TRBD1 matching 7 bases. Germline values: CDR1 LGHNA, CDR2 YSLEER. This CDR3 spans 15 amino acids. With 4 bases clipped from V and 4 bases from J, the junction kept 7 bases outside the gene matches. The CDR3 here is CASSRFPGQYNEQFF. CDR3 sequence (DNA): TGCGCCAGCAGCCGATTTCCGGGACAGTACAATGAGCAGTTCTTC.

In this sample, this clone turned up once. The V call is TRBV10-2, the J call TRBJ1-2, with D unresolved. This CDR3 spans 14 amino acids. The V end lost 5 bases, the J end lost 0 bases, and 10 bases lay between the germline ends. In germline, CDR1 is WSHSY, CDR2 SAAADI. CDR3 DNA: TGCGCCAGCAGTCCTTCGACGGCTAACTATGGCTACACCTTC. Its protein is CASSPSTANYGYTF.

V usage is TRBV28 and J usage is TRBJ2-7; D uncertain. Trimming shortened V by 7 bases and J by 5 bases, and 18 bases separated the two germline ends. Germline assignment: CDR1 MDHEN and CDR2 SYDVKM. There are 14 residues in the CDR3. CDR3 protein: CASMEWGITHEQYF. DNA for the CDR3: TGTGCCAGCATGGAGTGGGGTATAACACACGAGCAGTACTTC.

CDR3: CASSNRRGDYGYTF. The CDR3, as DNA: TGTGCCAGTAGTAATAGGCGCGGGGACTATGGCTACACCTTC. The chain combines TRBV19 with TRBJ1-2, with no clear D. The CDR3 length is 14 residues. The germline V and J ends were trimmed by 4 bases and 3 bases, with 12 bases remaining between them. Germline CDR1 and CDR2: LNHDA and SQIVND (reference sequence). The full variable domain, in which reference TRBV19 and TRBJ1-2 provide the parts outside the CDR3, is DGGITQSPKYLFRKEGQNVTLSCEQNLNHDAMYWYRQDPGQGLRLIYYSQIVNDFQKGDIAEGYSVSREKKESFPLTVTSAQKNPTAFYLCASSNRRGDYGYTFGSGTRLTVV.

This chain links TRBV2 with TRBJ2-3; 7 bases map to TRBD2. Germline CDR1 reads SNHLY; CDR2 reads FYNNEI. This CDR3 region has 16 residues. Trimming cost V 7 bases and J 3 bases; bases outside gene matches: 13. The CDR3 region is CASIGGSGMVTDTQYF. The DNA of the CDR3 is TGTGCCAGCATCGGGGGGAGCGGGATGGTGACAGATACGCAGTATTTT.

The gene calls are TRBV5-1 and TRBJ2-3, with 7 bases that match TRBD2. Losses at the gene ends were 2 bases for V and 3 bases for J; bases not matched to a gene: 3. The CDR3 is 14 residues long. Germline V gives CDR1 SGHRS, CDR2 YFSETQ. The CDR3 loop reads CASSLREGTDTQYF. The CDR3 DNA sequence: TGCGCCAGCAGCTTAAGGGAGGGAACAGATACGCAGTATTTT.

V is TRBV11-2 and J is TRBJ2-5; TRBD1 matches 7 bases. Per the germline V gene, CDR1 is SGHAT and CDR2 is FQNNGV. The junction had 8 bases not matched to a gene; V was cut back by 2 bases and J by 2 bases. The CDR3 runs 16 residues. CDR3 coding DNA: TGTGCCAGCAGCTTAAAGGCGCGACAGGGTCAAGAGACCCAGTACTTC. It yields the protein CASSLKARQGQETQYF.

The rearrangement links TRBV27 to TRBJ2-7; 7 bases are a match to TRBD1. Trimming cost V 2 bases and J 1 base; bases outside gene matches: 5. Germline V CDR1 and CDR2: MNHEY, SMNVEV (reference sequence). The CDR3 totals 15 residues. The CDR3 here is CASSLEGAQSYEQYF. CDR3 in DNA: TGTGCCAGCAGTTTAGAGGGGGCGCAATCCTACGAGCAGTACTTC.

J is TRBJ2-7 and V is TRBV4-2; 14 nucleotides match TRBD2. The CDR3 is 17 amino acids. The germline V gene encodes CDR1 LGHNA and CDR2 YNFKEQ. The ends lost 3 bases at V and 0 bases at J; junction bases unmatched: 4. CDR3 residues: CASSHLGTSGSSYEQYF. DNA of the CDR3: TGTGCCAGCAGCCATCTTGGGACTAGCGGGAGCTCCTACGAGCAGTACTTC.

The V call is TRBV4-1, the J call TRBJ1-5; D uncertain. Germline CDR1 reads MGHRA; CDR2 reads YSYEKL. V was pared by 1 base and J by 7 bases, with 11 bases between. The length of the CDR3 is 14 residues. CDR3 sequence: CASSQGPVDQPQHF. CDR3 nucleotide sequence: TGCGCCAGCAGCCAAGGGCCAGTCGACCAGCCCCAGCATTTT.

The chain uses TRBV2 and TRBJ2-3, with TRBD2 matching 14 bases. The CDR3 is made up of 18 amino acids. V gave up 7 bases and J gave up 4 bases; unmatched junction bases: 13. The germline V gene has CDR1 SNHLY and CDR2 FYNNEI. The CDR3 loop reads CASIATSGRALYPDTQYF. Here the CDR3 DNA reads TGTGCCAGCATAGCGACTAGCGGGAGGGCCCTCTATCCAGATACGCAGTATTTT. The variable domain in full, with the rest retrieved from reference TRBV2 and TRBJ2-3, is EPEVTQTPSHQVTQMGQEVILRCVPISNHLYFYWYRQILGQKVEFLVSFYNNEISEKSEIFDDQFSVERPDGSNFTLKIRSTKLEDSAMYFCASIATSGRALYPDTQYFGPGTRLTVL.

On this clone itself: Additional DNA sequences in this sample encode the identical CDR3. The genes are TRBV18 and TRBJ2-3; TRBD2 matches 8 bases. CDR3 length equals 16 residues. From germline, CDR1 is KGHSH and CDR2 LQKENI. J gave up 2 bases and V 2 bases, and 6 bases lay outside the gene matches. CDR3 residues: CASSPLAGGYTDTQYF. CDR3 bases: TGTGCCAGCTCACCATTGGCGGGAGGCTACACAGATACGCAGTATTTT.

This chain joins TRBV2 and TRBJ2-7, with TRBD2 matching 7 bases. Germline V lookup: CDR1 SNHLY, CDR2 FYNNEI. The junction had 5 bases not matched to a gene; V was cut back by 3 bases and J by 12 bases. The CDR3 contains 11 residues. In nucleotides, the CDR3 is TGTGCCAGCAGTGAGGCGGGGGAGTGGTACTTC. Amino acid sequence: CASSEAGEWYF.

V is TRBV5-6 and J is TRBJ1-4; 7 bases align to TRBD1. Unmatched junction bases numbered 7, after V lost 0 bases and J lost 8 bases. Per the germline V gene, CDR1 is SGHDT and CDR2 is YYEEEE. CDR3 length equals 15 residues. For the CDR3, the DNA is TGTGCCAGCAGCTTGGAAGGGGGCCCGCCCGAAAAACTGTTTTTT. This codes for CASSLEGGPPEKLFF.

Concerning this clone itself: Other DNA sequences in the sample encode the same CDR3. The V and J genes are TRBV9 and TRBJ1-1; 7 bases agree with TRBD1. Germline assignment: CDR1 SGDLS and CDR2 YYNGEE. This CDR3 is built from 15 residues. V lost 4 bases, J lost 2 bases, and 8 bases stayed unmatched. The CDR3 loop reads CASSPTGTVNTEAFF. CDR3 coding DNA: TGTGCCAGCAGCCCTACCGGGACAGTAAACACTGAAGCTTTCTTT.

The chain combines TRBV5-6 with TRBJ2-1; TRBD2 matches 12 bases. V was clipped by 3 bases and J by 10 bases; unmatched bases: 5. This CDR3 contains 14 residues. The germline CDR1 and CDR2 sequences are SGHDT and YYEEEE. Written as DNA, the CDR3 is TGTGCCAGCAGCTCACTAGCGGGAGGAGGGGAGCAGTTCTTC. Translating it yields CASSSLAGGGEQFF.

Notes on this clone: A far larger clone is a single base away, which makes a read error likely. The gene calls are TRBV9 and TRBJ1-2; 7 bases line up with TRBD1. V gave up 4 bases and J gave up 7 bases; unmatched junction bases: 4. The CDR3 totals 12 residues. Germline V gives CDR1 SGDLS, CDR2 YYNGEE. The CDR3 loop is CASSPTGVGYTF. For the CDR3, the DNA is TGTGCCAGCAGCCCTACAGGGGTTGGCTACACCTTC.

This chain uses TRBV23-1 with TRBJ2-3; either TRBD1 or TRBD2 may fit D (5 bases each). TRBV23-1 is an ORF for which the function is uncertain. The CDR3 length is 17 residues. V lost 2 bases to trimming and J lost 1 base, with 16 bases between them. The CDR3 loop reads CASSQESREPCTDTQYF. The CDR3 DNA reads as TGCGCCAGCAGTCAAGAGTCCAGGGAGCCCTGCACAGATACGCAGTATTTT.

The count of this clone is one. A read error may be the cause here, since a much bigger clone is one base away. The chain is built from TRBV5-5 and TRBJ1-5, with D unclear. Germline V gives CDR1 SGHKS, CDR2 YYEKEE (reference sequence). Trimming pared 0 bases from V and 1 base from J, leaving 5 bases between. There are 14 residues in the CDR3. The CDR3: CASSLVGSNQPQHF. CDR3 nucleotides: TGTGCCAGCAGCTTGGTGGGGAGCAATCAGCCCCAGCATTTT.

The V gene is TRBV28, the J gene TRBJ2-1, with 7 bases that match TRBD2. The CDR3 is made up of 14 amino acids. V lost 7 bases and J lost 7; bases outside the gene matches: 10. From germline, CDR1 is MDHEN and CDR2 SYDVKM. CDR3: CASTPEGGVNEQFF. Here the CDR3 DNA reads TGTGCCAGCACTCCTGAGGGAGGGGTTAATGAGCAGTTCTTC.

The chain is built from TRBV18 and TRBJ1-5; D unclear. Germline V gene lookup returns CDR1 KGHSH and CDR2 LQKENI. V lost 3 bases and J 11 bases, leaving 14 bases between the germline ends. This CDR3 contains 13 residues. In nucleotides, the CDR3 is TGTGCCAGCTCACCGGTATTCGGCCCGGCCCAGCATTTT. It specifies CASSPVFGPAQHF.